This entry concerns a single TCR beta chain. This entry comes from a study of patients and donors after allogeneic stem cell transplantation. TCRdb called the RT-PCR reads again in MiXCR, with one record for every CDR3 protein. The sample includes 920,000 or so distinct CDR3 sequences, over 15% of them seen just once. The sample consisted of blood, either unsorted or a sorted T cell fraction (not recorded which). The receptor's source is a human donor who was either an allogeneic HSCT recipient or a stem cell or donor lymphocyte infusion donor (not recorded which). It is not recorded whose cells these are; they may come from a transplant donor.

CDR3 nucleotide sequence: TGTGCCAGCAGTGGACTAGCGGGGGGGGGCAATGAGCAGTTCTTC. Translated, it gives CASSGLAGGGNEQFF. V is TRBV2 and J is TRBJ2-1; TRBD2 matches at 14 bases. With V trimmed by 4 bases and J by 6 bases, 2 bases remained unmatched. The CDR3 has 15 amino acids. Germline assignment: CDR1 SNHLY and CDR2 FYNNEI.